This entry lists 26 T cell receptor beta chains sequenced from one sample in a study of blood T cell repertoires in COVID-19. Sequencing used immunoSEQ multiplex PCR; TCRdb keeps in-frame clones, though not all of them. The sample yields around 37,000 clones, 65% to 75% seen once. Sequencing was carried out using peripheral blood. The receptor set was obtained from a man aged 70 or older with COVID-19, enrolled during active disease.

The gene calls are TRBV5-4 and TRBJ1-1, with D possibly matching TRBD1 (5 bases). The CDR3 length is 12 residues. The V gene's germline CDR1 is SGHNT and CDR2 YYREEE (reference sequence). V shed 4 bases and J shed 6 bases, with 10 bases lying between them. The DNA for the CDR3 is TGTGCCAGCAGCGTGGTAGGGGCTGAAGCTTTCTTT. Translating it yields CASSVVGAEAFF.

In its sample, this clone was seen a few times. This chain links TRBV27 with TRBJ2-3, with a weak D call TRBD2 (6 bases). The CDR3 is 14 residues long. Germline V lookup: CDR1 MNHEY, CDR2 SMNVEV (reference sequence). V dropped 3 bases and J dropped 1 base, with 8 bases sitting between them. CDR3 amino acids: CASSFQRGTDTQYF. CDR3 bases: TGTGCCAGCAGTTTCCAGCGGGGCACAGATACGCAGTATTTT.

The V gene is TRBV10-3, the J gene TRBJ2-7; D unclear. Germline assignment: CDR1 ENHRY and CDR2 SYGVKD. With 11 bases removed from V and 8 bases from J, the gap between germline ends came to 7 bases. The CDR3 has 8 residues. Here the CDR3 reads CASRQQYF. CDR3 DNA sequence: TGTGCCTCGAGGCAGCAGTACTTC.

V is TRBV7-9 and J is TRBJ1-6; 8 nucleotides line up with TRBD1. The CDR3 has 16 residues. The J segment lost 0 bases and the V segment lost 6 bases, leaving 4 bases of the junction unmatched. Germline V lookup: CDR1 SEHNR, CDR2 FQNEAQ (reference sequence). The chain's CDR3 is CASSLTGGSYNSPLHF. DNA for the CDR3: TGTGCCAGCAGTCTCACAGGGGGCTCCTATAATTCACCCCTCCACTTT.

The rearrangement joins TRBV2 to TRBJ2-2; TRBD1 matches 11 bases. V shed 6 bases and J 2 bases; nucleotides not matched to a gene: 2. This CDR3 region has 15 residues. CDR1 is SNHLY and CDR2 is FYNNEI in the germline V gene. CDR3 in DNA: TGTGCCAGCAGGGGACAGGGGGGCAACACCGGGGAGCTGTTTTTT. This translates into CASRGQGGNTGELFF.

The table lists this clone with a few counts. The V call is TRBV24-1, the J call TRBJ1-2; tentatively, D is TRBD1 (6 bases). Germline V gene data show CDR1 as KGHDR and CDR2 as SFDVKD. V lost 2 bases and J 6 bases, leaving 6 bases between the germline ends. The CDR3 runs 12 residues. This chain's CDR3 is CATSDSGDGYTF. The CDR3 nucleotides read TGTGCCACCAGTGATTCAGGGGATGGCTACACCTTC.

The chain recombines TRBV29-1 with TRBJ1-4; D might be TRBD1 (5 bases). The CDR3 runs to 12 residues. Trimming shortened V by 7 bases and J by 8 bases, and 14 bases separated the two germline ends. In germline, CDR1 is SQVTM, CDR2 ANQGSEA. CDR3 in DNA: TGCAGCGGTACAGGCTTAGGGGAAAAACTGTTTTTT. It yields the protein CSGTGLGEKLFF.

The CDR3 sequence is CAISESQAPIAAHQPQHF. CDR3 DNA sequence: TGTGCCATCAGTGAGTCGCAAGCCCCCATCGCGGCGCATCAGCCCCAGCATTTT. The chain combines TRBV10-3 with TRBJ1-5; D is unresolved. The CDR3 covers 18 residues. CDR1 and CDR2 (germline): ENHRY, SYGVKD. V lost 0 bases and J lost 5, with 20 bases in between.

This rearrangement joins TRBV4-3 to TRBJ1-1; a possible D gene is TRBD1 (5 bases). Trimming took off 0 bases at V and 1 base at J, with 12 bases between the two ends. Germline CDR1 is LGHNA and CDR2 is YSLEER. CDR3 length equals 16 residues. As DNA, the CDR3 is TGCGCCAGCAGCCAAGATTATCTGCAGGGGAACACTGAAGCTTTCTTT. It translates to CASSQDYLQGNTEAFF.

The chain recombines TRBV19 with TRBJ2-3; 9 bases agree with TRBD2. Germline CDR1 reads LNHDA; CDR2 reads SQIVND (reference sequence). The CDR3 extends over 16 amino acids. The V gene end was trimmed by 5 bases and the J gene end by 1 base; junction bases not matched to a gene: 7. This chain's CDR3 is CASSPHSGSGTDTQYF. For the CDR3, the DNA is TGTGCCAGTAGTCCCCATAGCGGGAGCGGCACAGATACGCAGTATTTT.

The sample holds a few counts of this clone. The gene calls are TRBV28 and TRBJ1-2; TRBD1 matches 8 bases. Germline CDR1 is MDHEN and CDR2 is SYDVKM. The J segment lost 3 bases and the V segment lost 5 bases, leaving 8 bases of the junction unmatched. There are 15 residues in the CDR3. CDR3 protein: CASSPGTGYYYGYTF. In DNA form, the CDR3 reads TGTGCCAGCAGTCCCGGGACAGGTTACTACTATGGCTACACCTTC.

This clone was found a few times. The chain is built from TRBV19 and TRBJ1-2; D unresolved. The CDR3 contains 16 residues. Germline V gene sequence: CDR1 LNHDA, CDR2 SQIVND (reference sequence). The V end was cut by 3 bases, the J end by 4 bases, with 18 bases between. The CDR3 region has the DNA TGTGCCAGTAGTATGAGTGCAGGCATAAGCTTCTATGGCTACACCTTC. The encoded protein is CASSMSAGISFYGYTF.

Ten or more counts support this clone. The rearrangement joins TRBV11-2 to TRBJ2-1; D might be TRBD2 (6 bases). CDR3 length: 15 residues. Germline assignment: CDR1 SGHAT and CDR2 FQNNGV. The V and J ends lost 5 bases and 8 bases respectively, with 19 bases between them. CDR3 amino acids: CASSIRTGEVDEQFF. The CDR3 region has the DNA TGTGCCAGCAGCATCCGGACGGGGGAGGTGGATGAGCAGTTCTTC.

This clone was seen a handful of times. V is TRBV12-3 or TRBV12-4 and J is TRBJ2-1; D is possibly TRBD2 (5 bases). This CDR3 is built from 13 residues. The germline V and J ends were trimmed by 3 bases and 10 bases, with 13 bases remaining between them. The CDR3 nucleotides are TGTGCCAGCAGTTTCGGGCTAGCCGAAGAGCAGTTCTTC. Protein sequence: CASSFGLAEEQFF.

The gene calls are TRBV18 and TRBJ1-5, with D tentatively TRBD1 (5 bases). Germline assignment: CDR1 KGHSH and CDR2 LQKENI. V shed 3 bases and J shed 5 bases, with 8 bases lying between them. This CDR3 is 13 amino acids long. CDR3 DNA sequence: TGTGCCAGCTCACCCGCCAGGGATCAGCCCCAGCATTTT. Protein: CASSPARDQPQHF.

The chain uses TRBV2 and TRBJ2-3; no firm D call. Germline CDR1 SNHLY, CDR2 FYNNEI. V shed 4 bases and J shed 9 bases, with 5 bases lying between them. CDR3 length: 10 residues. The CDR3 sequence: CASSVETQYF. The CDR3 DNA sequence: TGTGCCAGCAGTGTCGAGACGCAGTATTTT.

This clone was counted only a few times. The gene calls are TRBV10-2 and TRBJ2-7, with 10 positions matching TRBD2. This CDR3 has 15 amino acids. The V segment lost 4 bases and the J segment 6 bases; nucleotides outside the gene matches: 9. Germline V gene lookup returns CDR1 WSHSY and CDR2 SAAADI. The CDR3 coding sequence is TGCGCCAGCAGTGCTTTAGCGGGAGGACCCGGCGAGCAGTACTTC. Translating gives CASSALAGGPGEQYF.

The CDR3 sequence: CASSPGTGGPDTQYF. CDR3 bases: TGTGCCAGCTCACCCGGGACAGGGGGGCCAGATACGCAGTATTTT. This rearrangement joins TRBV18 to TRBJ2-3; TRBD1 aligns across 11 bases. The V gene's germline CDR1 is KGHSH and CDR2 LQKENI. The CDR3 is 15 amino acids. Trimming cost V 3 bases and J 4 bases; bases outside gene matches: 3.

A few counts support this clone. The rearrangement uses TRBV9 and TRBJ2-7; possibly TRBD1 for D (6 bases). V lost 0 bases and J 3 bases, leaving 13 bases between the germline ends. This CDR3 region has 15 residues. Germline CDR1 reads SGDLS; CDR2 reads YYNGEE. CDR3 in DNA: TGTGCCAGCAGCGTAGCCGGGACACCTATCTACGAGCAGTACTTC. Its protein is CASSVAGTPIYEQYF.

This clone showed up just once. The J gene is TRBJ2-1, the V gene TRBV5-4; 9 bases are a match to TRBD1. Germline V gene data show CDR1 as SGHNT and CDR2 as YYREEE (reference sequence). The CDR3 loop spans 15 amino acids. V gave up 4 bases and J gave up 5 bases; unmatched junction bases: 7. CDR3 in amino acids: CASSTPGTGNNEQFF. The CDR3 region has the DNA TGTGCCAGCAGCACCCCCGGGACAGGGAACAATGAGCAGTTCTTC.

V usage is TRBV4-2 and J usage is TRBJ2-2; TRBD2 matches at 13 bases. The CDR3 has 18 residues. V trimming: 1 base; J trimming: 3 bases; junction bases outside the gene matches: 5. The germline V gene has CDR1 LGHNA and CDR2 YNFKEQ. DNA of the CDR3: TGTGCCAGCAGCCAAGGCACGGGACTAGCGGGGCACACCGGGGAGCTGTTTTTT. Its translation: CASSQGTGLAGHTGELFF.

This clone was recorded only once. V usage is TRBV7-3 and J usage is TRBJ2-5; 8 bases agree with TRBD1. The CDR3 loop spans 15 amino acids. The germline gives CDR1 SGHTA, CDR2 FQGTGA. V trimming: 8 bases; J trimming: 2 bases; junction bases outside the gene matches: 10. The CDR3 bases are TGTGCCAGCGGAGCGACCGGGACAGGACAAGAGACCCAGTACTTC. Translating it yields CASGATGTGQETQYF.

By share, this clone ranks as medium-sized (0.01 to 0.1%). The rearrangement links TRBV14 to TRBJ2-1; D may be TRBD2 (5 bases). The CDR3 sequence is 17 residues long. The germline CDR1 and CDR2 sequences are SGHDN and FVKESK. V was clipped by 0 bases and J by 3 bases, with 15 bases between them. CDR3 sequence reads: CASSQDGPSGYYNEQFF. CDR3 bases: TGTGCCAGCAGCCAAGATGGTCCAAGCGGATACTACAATGAGCAGTTCTTC.

The chain joins TRBV5-1 to TRBJ2-1; 8 nucleotides line up with TRBD2. CDR3 length: 14 residues. CDR1 is SGHRS and CDR2 is YFSETQ in the germline V gene. V lost 0 bases, J lost 6 bases, and 2 bases stayed unmatched. CDR3 residues: CASSLGLAFNEQFF. In DNA, the CDR3 is TGCGCCAGCAGCTTGGGACTAGCGTTCAATGAGCAGTTCTTC.

The rearrangement uses TRBV19 and TRBJ1-5; D remains ambiguous. Trimming took 7 bases from V and 0 from J, leaving 10 bases between them. Germline lookup yields CDR1 LNHDA and CDR2 SQIVND (reference sequence). This CDR3 has 14 amino acids. CDR3: CASKVAISNQPQHF. CDR3 in DNA: TGTGCCAGTAAGGTAGCCATTAGCAATCAGCCCCAGCATTTT.

The chain uses TRBV5-1 and TRBJ2-7, with TRBD1 matching 7 bases. The CDR3 consists of 15 residues. CDR1 SGHRS and CDR2 YFSETQ come from the germline V gene. The junction had 6 bases not matched to a gene; V was cut back by 0 bases and J by 3 bases. CDR3 DNA sequence: TGCGCCAGCAGCTTGGGATCAGGACAGGACTACGAGCAGTACTTC. Translating it yields CASSLGSGQDYEQYF.